This section outlines one T cell receptor (beta chain) sequence together with its context. J gave up 6 bases and V 4 bases, and 7 bases lay outside the gene matches. The CDR3 has 14 amino acids. Germline V gives CDR1 SGHNT, CDR2 YENEEA. The assay was immunoSEQ multiplex PCR, and TCRdb's table has in-frame clones only and misses some. This sample has a few hundred thousand clones; about 80% occur once, and the top ten carry about 12%. The record originates from a study of shared clonotypes between healthy human individuals. The chain combines TRBV11-3 with TRBJ2-7; 9 positions match TRBD2. The sample was PBMCs. The sequence was collected from a middle-aged woman in good health. Some clones in this sample may be carry-over from other donors' samples. The CDR3 is CASSSVSGSGEQYF. The CDR3 bases are TGTGCCAGCAGCTCAGTTAGCGGGAGTGGCGAGCAGTACTTC.